These T cell receptor beta chains were read from a single sample in a study of identical twins. TCRdb called the 5' RACE reads again in MiXCR, with one record for every CDR3 protein. The sample holds around 100,000 distinct CDR3 sequences; 4.5% to 6.5% are singletons and the top ten take more than 10%. The specimen sequenced was memory T cells sorted from blood. Receptors were obtained from a woman aged 50 to 60 in good health. Each CDR3 is given with its conserved first and last residue. The D gene is left open where the match is weak. Clone size is given for some rows only: seen once, a few or many times, or a class if the clone is expanded.

d_gene: TRBD1
abundance: many
j_gene: TRBJ2-1
v_gene: TRBV18
CDR3aa: CASSPRDRVSYNEQFF
CDR3nt: TGTGCCAGCTCACCCCGGGACAGGGTCTCCTACAATGAGCAGTTCTTC

d_gene: -
abundance: many
j_gene: TRBJ2-3
v_gene: TRBV27
CDR3aa: CASRPLSTDTQYF
CDR3nt: TGTGCCAGCAGACCGTTGAGCACAGATACGCAGTATTTT

d_gene: -
abundance: few
j_gene: TRBJ2-3
v_gene: TRBV5-6
CDR3aa: CASSLAGLGGATDTQYF
CDR3nt: TGTGCCAGCAGCTTGGCCGGGCTTGGCGGAGCCACAGATACGCAGTATTTT

d_gene: TRBD1
abundance: -
j_gene: TRBJ1-3
v_gene: TRBV19
CDR3aa: CASGGQGSGNTIYF
CDR3nt: TGTGCCAGTGGGGGACAGGGCTCTGGAAACACCATATATTTT

d_gene: -
abundance: many
j_gene: TRBJ2-5
v_gene: TRBV19
CDR3aa: CASDDSQETQYF
CDR3nt: TGTGCCAGCGATGACAGCCAAGAGACCCAGTACTTC

d_gene: TRBD2
abundance: many
j_gene: TRBJ2-7
v_gene: TRBV18
CDR3aa: CASSPAGLAGGLAEQYF
CDR3nt: TGTGCCAGCTCACCGGCGGGACTAGCGGGAGGGCTAGCCGAGCAGTACTTC

d_gene: TRBD1
abundance: few
j_gene: TRBJ1-5
v_gene: TRBV2
CDR3aa: CASRQGANQPQHF
CDR3nt: TGTGCCAGCCGACAGGGGGCTAATCAGCCCCAGCATTTT

d_gene: -
abundance: -
j_gene: TRBJ1-4
v_gene: TRBV27
CDR3aa: CASSWGPVATNEKLFF
CDR3nt: TGTGCCAGCAGTTGGGGGCCGGTTGCAACTAATGAAAAACTGTTTTTT

d_gene: TRBD2
abundance: many
j_gene: TRBJ2-3
v_gene: TRBV20-1
CDR3aa: CSARVLLAGTRTDTQYF
CDR3nt: TGCAGTGCTAGAGTATTGCTAGCGGGCACGAGGACAGATACGCAGTATTTT

d_gene: TRBD2
abundance: many
j_gene: TRBJ2-1
v_gene: TRBV30
CDR3aa: CAWSSRTSGRLVEQFF
CDR3nt: TGTGCCTGGAGTTCACGGACTAGCGGGAGGCTCGTTGAGCAGTTCTTC

d_gene: -
abundance: few
j_gene: TRBJ2-5
v_gene: TRBV7-9
CDR3aa: CASSFTRGYKAETQYF
CDR3nt: TGTGCCAGCAGCTTTACCCGTGGCTACAAAGCGGAGACCCAGTACTTC

d_gene: -
abundance: many
j_gene: TRBJ1-6
v_gene: TRBV10-3
CDR3aa: CAISQVSKSNSPLHF
CDR3nt: TGTGCCATCAGCCAAGTCTCTAAGAGTAATTCACCCCTCCACTTT

d_gene: -
abundance: many
j_gene: TRBJ2-1
v_gene: TRBV29-1
CDR3aa: CSVDGFRNEQFF
CDR3nt: TGCAGCGTTGATGGATTCAGAAATGAGCAGTTCTTC

d_gene: -
abundance: many
j_gene: TRBJ2-7
v_gene: TRBV7-9
CDR3aa: CASSLDGGTSYEQYF
CDR3nt: TGTGCCAGCAGCTTAGATGGCGGGACCTCCTACGAGCAGTACTTC

d_gene: TRBD2
abundance: -
j_gene: TRBJ2-7
v_gene: TRBV28
CDR3aa: CASRGGQSPYEQYF
CDR3nt: TGTGCCAGCAGGGGAGGGCAGTCACCCTACGAGCAGTACTTC

d_gene: -
abundance: -
j_gene: TRBJ2-2
v_gene: TRBV9
CDR3aa: CASSVGWEQAGELFF
CDR3nt: TGTGCCAGCAGCGTAGGGTGGGAGCAAGCCGGGGAGCTGTTTTTT

d_gene: -
abundance: few
j_gene: TRBJ2-1
v_gene: TRBV7-8
CDR3aa: CASSSPGTLYNEQFF
CDR3nt: TGTGCCAGCAGCTCGCCCGGGACGCTATACAATGAGCAGTTCTTC

d_gene: -
abundance: many
j_gene: TRBJ2-1
v_gene: TRBV11-3
CDR3aa: CASSPVGDEQFF
CDR3nt: TGTGCCAGCAGCCCAGTCGGGGATGAGCAGTTCTTC